Given below is one TCR beta chain in context. Its antigen is not known. Treatment indicated: roughly ten-day PBMC culture with coronavirus spike peptide pools or control peptides (ViraFEST assay). For ViraFEST, peptide pools expanded antigen-specific T cells, after which the TCRs were sequenced. The CDR3 consists of 15 residues. Germline V gene sequence: CDR1 LNHDA, CDR2 SQIVND (reference sequence). V lost 4 bases to trimming and J lost 4 bases; unmatched junction nucleotides: 7. The record originates from a study of vaccination and CD4 T cells after COVID-19. Cultured CD4+ T cell DNA underwent sequencing with the Oncomine TCR Beta short-read assay. Extraction of genomic DNA was performed on cultured CD4+ T cells. MiXCR, run by TCRdb on the PCR reads, gives a single entry per CDR3 protein. Among 21,000 or so distinct CDR3 sequences listed, approximately 49% were seen once.

Sequencing was performed on CD4+ T cells from blood, cultured in vitro. The sequence derives from a human donor who had recovered from COVID-19. This chain joins TRBV19 and TRBJ1-2; 9 nucleotides match TRBD1. This CDR3 is CASSTSGQGSYGYTF. For the CDR3, the DNA is TGTGCCAGTAGTACCTCTGGACAGGGGAGCTATGGCTACACCTTC.